One sample yielded the 28 T cell receptor beta chains listed below, sequenced in a study of a mutant IDH1 vaccine in newly diagnosed glioma. Time point meaning: week 47, end of study. A single vaccine dose contained 300 ug of mutant IDH1 20-mer peptide, and topical imiquimod was used with it. Only in-frame clones appear in the TCRdb table, and some are missing; sequencing was by immunoSEQ multiplex PCR. The table includes fewer than 55,000 clones, approximately 64% detected once. These receptors are not linked to any known antigen. Material: peripheral blood mononuclear cells (PBMCs), obtained from a glioma patient whose treatment included an IDH1 peptide vaccine. The receptors stem from a man between 40 and 49 years old with glioma. Some clones in this sample may be carry-over from other donors' samples.

This chain connects TRBV7-2 to TRBJ2-7; 11 bases are a match to TRBD2. The V segment lost 4 bases and the J segment 2 bases; nucleotides outside the gene matches: 4. The CDR3 spans 15 residues. The V gene's germline CDR1 is SGHTA and CDR2 FQGNSA. CDR3 sequence reads: CASSSLAGGPYEQYF. CDR3 DNA sequence: TGTGCCAGCAGCTCGCTAGCGGGGGGTCCCTACGAGCAGTACTTC.

J is TRBJ1-4 and V is TRBV29-1; 7 positions match TRBD1. V dropped 6 bases and J dropped 4; count of bases not matched to a gene: 8. The CDR3 covers 14 residues. In germline, CDR1 is SQVTM, CDR2 ANQGSEA. CDR3 in DNA: TGCAGCGTCACGAAAGGGACAGTTAATGAAAAACTGTTTTTT. It specifies CSVTKGTVNEKLFF. The complete variable domain, with remaining parts taken from reference TRBV29-1 and TRBJ1-4, reads SAVISQKPSRDICQRGTSLTIQCQVDSQVTMMFWYRQQPGQSLTLIATANQGSEATYESGFVIDKFPISRPNLTFSTLTVSNMSPEDSSIYLCSVTKGTVNEKLFFGSGTQLSVL.

The chain employs TRBV18 and TRBJ1-5; TRBD1 aligns across 7 bases. J gave up 0 bases and V 6 bases, and 14 bases lay outside the gene matches. The germline V gene encodes CDR1 KGHSH and CDR2 LQKENI. The CDR3 totals 18 residues. The chain's CDR3 is CASSQGRETGSSNQPQHF. For the CDR3, the DNA is TGTGCCAGCTCGCAAGGACGAGAGACAGGGTCTAGCAATCAGCCCCAGCATTTT.

This clone was observed a handful of times. V is TRBV5-1 and J is TRBJ1-1; TRBD1 matches at 7 bases. Per the germline V gene, CDR1 is SGHRS and CDR2 is YFSETQ. The CDR3 runs to 15 residues. The trim removed 4 bases at V and 1 base at J, leaving 7 bases unmatched. CDR3 coding DNA: TGCGCCAGCAGCCCTTCCCAGGGGGGGAACACTGAAGCTTTCTTT. The encoded protein is CASSPSQGGNTEAFF.

V and J are TRBV29-1 and TRBJ2-7; no reliable D call. The germline V gene encodes CDR1 SQVTM and CDR2 ANQGSEA. The V end lost 4 bases, the J end lost 1 base, and 11 bases lay between the germline ends. The CDR3 is 13 amino acids. CDR3 loop: CSVVRTDSYEQYF. The CDR3 region has the DNA TGCAGCGTTGTAAGGACGGATTCCTACGAGCAGTACTTC.

V and J are TRBV6-5 and TRBJ1-5; D remains ambiguous. From germline, CDR1 is MNHEY and CDR2 SVGAGI. The CDR3 is 13 amino acids. The ends were cut back, 1 base at V and 7 bases at J, with 8 bases in the middle. This CDR3 is CASSYFPMQPQHF. CDR3 DNA sequence: TGTGCCAGCAGTTACTTCCCGATGCAGCCCCAGCATTTT.

The rearrangement joins TRBV27 to TRBJ2-7; D unresolved. This CDR3 has 11 residues. Trimming stripped 8 bases from V and 7 bases from J, with 12 bases between. CDR1 and CDR2 (germline): MNHEY, SMNVEV (reference sequence). The CDR3 is CASRGRGEQYF. The CDR3 coding sequence is TGTGCCAGCCGTGGGCGTGGTGAGCAGTACTTC.

This clone appeared once. The DNA for the CDR3 is TGTGCCAGCAGTGGGGGCTGGACACCAAATCAGCCCCAGCATTTT. The encoded protein is CASSGGWTPNQPQHF. V usage is TRBV2 and J usage is TRBJ1-5, with D possibly TRBD1 on 5 matching bases. The V end lost 4 bases, the J end lost 4 bases, and 14 bases lay between the germline ends. The germline gives CDR1 SNHLY, CDR2 FYNNEI. CDR3 length equals 15 residues.

This chain connects TRBV6-6 to TRBJ2-7; the D is unclear. The V gene's germline CDR1 is MNHNY and CDR2 SVGAGI (reference sequence). The V end was cut by 6 bases, the J end by 1 base, with 13 bases between. There are 14 residues in the CDR3. CDR3 coding DNA: TGTGCCAGCAGCCACCCAGGCGGATCCTACGAGCAGTACTTC. Translation gives CASSHPGGSYEQYF.

The CDR3 DNA sequence: TGTGCCAGCAGCTTAGTGGCGGGGTCTAGCACAGATACGCAGTATTTT. It translates to CASSLVAGSSTDTQYF. This sequence joins TRBV7-6 and TRBJ2-3; D is possibly TRBD2 (6 bases). The V and J ends lost 1 base and 0 bases respectively, with 11 bases between them. The germline V gene has CDR1 SGHVS and CDR2 FNYEAQ. The CDR3 runs 16 residues.

This sequence joins TRBV4-2 and TRBJ1-1, with D possibly being TRBD1 (5 bases). With 5 bases removed from V and 5 bases from J, the gap between germline ends came to 12 bases. This CDR3 region has 13 residues. Per germline, CDR1 LGHNA and CDR2 YNFKEQ. The CDR3 bases are TGTGCCAGCAGCGAAAGTAGGGGTACTGAAGCTTTCTTT. Its translation is CASSESRGTEAFF.

This chain joins TRBV6-5 and TRBJ1-3; D not certain. The CDR3 loop spans 16 amino acids. V was trimmed by 0 bases and J by 4 bases, leaving 13 bases between them. Germline V lookup: CDR1 MNHEY, CDR2 SVGAGI. The DNA of the CDR3 is TGTGCCAGCAGTTACTCAGGCCAGGCTACGGGAAACACCATATATTTT. Its protein is CASSYSGQATGNTIYF.

CDR3 nucleotide sequence: TGTGCCAGCAGTTTCCGTGGGGAGACCCAGTACTTC. Its translation: CASSFRGETQYF. The genes are TRBV28 and TRBJ2-5; D gene unclear. This CDR3 has 12 residues. Trimming removed 3 bases at V and 5 bases at J, with 7 bases between. CDR1 MDHEN and CDR2 SYDVKM come from the germline V gene. The entire variable domain, with the rest obtained from reference TRBV28 and TRBJ2-5, is as follows: DVKVTQSSRYLVKRTGEKVFLECVQDMDHENMFWYRQDPGLGLRLIYFSYDVKMKEKGDIPEGYSVSREKKERFSLILESASTNQTSMYLCASSFRGETQYFGPGTRLLVL.

The V gene is TRBV29-1, the J gene TRBJ2-5, with D possibly matching TRBD1 (6 bases). Trimming removed 1 base from V and 5 bases from J, with 14 bases in between. CDR1 is SQVTM, CDR2 ANQGSEA, per germline. The CDR3 covers 14 residues. DNA of the CDR3: TGCAGCGTTGAAGGGGGGCGGAAGGGGGAGACCCAGTACTTC. Its translation: CSVEGGRKGETQYF.

This sequence joins TRBV9 and TRBJ2-7, with 8 nucleotides matching TRBD1. The germline V gene has CDR1 SGDLS and CDR2 YYNGEE. After removal of 3 bases from V and 2 bases from J, the junction contained 7 bases not matched to a gene. The CDR3 covers 15 residues. The CDR3 here is CASSASLRGPYEQYF. CDR3 nucleotides: TGTGCCAGCAGCGCTTCTCTCAGGGGGCCCTACGAGCAGTACTTC.

This clone was found a few times. The chain couples TRBV6-4 to TRBJ1-1; D call uncertain. Trimming cost V 5 bases and J 2 bases, with 12 bases left between them. The CDR3 runs to 14 residues. CDR1 and CDR2 from the germline V gene are MRHNA and SNTAGT. The CDR3 is CASSYLPRNTEAFF. As DNA, the CDR3 is TGTGCCAGCAGTTATCTCCCAAGAAACACTGAAGCTTTCTTT.

This clone was detected only once. This chain's CDR3 is CASSPWTDPSGNTIYF. In DNA form, the CDR3 reads TGTGCCAGCAGCCCTTGGACAGACCCCTCTGGAAACACCATATATTTT. The chain combines TRBV5-6 with TRBJ1-3, with D perhaps TRBD1 (6 bases). The length of the CDR3 is 16 residues. Trimming took off 4 bases at V and 0 bases at J, with 14 bases between the two ends. In germline, CDR1 is SGHDT, CDR2 YYEEEE. The whole variable domain, remainder taken from reference TRBV5-6 and TRBJ1-3, is DAGVTQSPTHLIKTRGQQVTLRCSPKSGHDTVSWYQQALGQGPQFIFQYYEEEERQRGNFPDRFSGHQFPNYSSELNVNALLLGDSALYLCASSPWTDPSGNTIYFGEGSWLTVV.

In its sample, this clone was seen a few times. The chain is built from TRBV19 and TRBJ1-1, with a weak D call TRBD1 (5 bases). Trimming cost V 5 bases and J 5 bases, with 15 bases left between them. The CDR3 consists of 14 residues. In germline, CDR1 is LNHDA, CDR2 SQIVND (reference sequence). The CDR3 coding sequence is TGTGCCAGTAGTGTGCCGGGGGTAAGGACTGAAGCTTTCTTT. Its protein product is CASSVPGVRTEAFF.

The chain couples TRBV2 to TRBJ2-7, with D possibly TRBD1 on 5 matching bases. V was trimmed by 6 bases and J by 2 bases, leaving 14 bases between them. Germline CDR1 SNHLY, CDR2 FYNNEI. This CDR3 has 14 amino acids. The CDR3 nucleotides are TGTGCCAGCAGACTGACAGAGGCAGCCTACGAGCAGTACTTC. As protein: CASRLTEAAYEQYF.

The chain joins TRBV30 to TRBJ1-6; D call uncertain. Germline V lookup: CDR1 GTSNPN, CDR2 SVGIG (reference sequence). V lost 1 base, J lost 5 bases, and 3 bases lay in between. This CDR3 has 12 residues. CDR3 sequence: CAWSENNSPLHF. CDR3 DNA: TGTGCCTGGAGTGAAAATAATTCACCCCTCCACTTT. Full variable domain (outside the CDR3, taken from reference TRBV30 and TRBJ1-6): SQTIHQWPATLVQPVGSPLSLECTVEGTSNPNLYWYRQAAGRGLQLLFYSVGIGQISSEVPQNLSASRPQDRQFILSSKKLLLSDSGFYLCAWSENNSPLHFGNGTRLTVT.

The chain couples TRBV21-1 to TRBJ2-7. TRBV21-1 is a pseudogene segment. The CDR3 contains 10 residues. As DNA, the CDR3 is TGTGCCAGCAGCAAATTCGAGCAGTACTTC. It encodes CASSKFEQYF.

The chain links TRBV6-1 to TRBJ1-2; D is undetermined. The germline gives CDR1 MNHNS, CDR2 SASEGT. Trimming left V 3 bases short and J 2 bases short, with 7 bases between. The CDR3 is 13 amino acids. The CDR3 region is CASSDAGNYGYTF. The CDR3, as DNA: TGTGCCAGCAGTGACGCGGGGAACTATGGCTACACCTTC.

The chain carries TRBV7-9 and TRBJ2-3, with D maybe TRBD2 (5 bases). The ends were cut back, 5 bases at V and 0 bases at J, with 12 bases in the middle. This CDR3 comprises 15 residues. Per germline, CDR1 SEHNR and CDR2 FQNEAQ (reference sequence). CDR3 in amino acids: CASSLRETSTDTQYF. The DNA of the CDR3 is TGTGCCAGCAGCCTGAGGGAGACTAGCACAGATACGCAGTATTTT.

This clone was detected only once. This chain joins TRBV5-1 and TRBJ2-4, with D tentatively TRBD2 (7 bases). CDR3 length: 17 amino acids. The V gene lost 4 bases and the J gene lost 0 bases, with 17 bases spanning the gap. In germline, CDR1 is SGHRS, CDR2 YFSETQ. In DNA form, the CDR3 reads TGCGCCAGCAGCCTGATACAGGGAGGGCTAGCCAAAAACATTCAGTACTTC. It specifies CASSLIQGGLAKNIQYF.

CDR3 coding DNA: TGTGCCAGCAGCTTATCCCTGATTGGAAACACCATATATTTT. Translation: CASSLSLIGNTIYF. The rearrangement joins TRBV11-2 to TRBJ1-3; no clear D gene. There are 14 residues in the CDR3. Between the trimmed V and J ends, which lost 2 bases and 3 bases, there was a span of 8 bases. Germline V gene data show CDR1 as SGHAT and CDR2 as FQNNGV. Combining the CDR3 with reference TRBV11-2 and TRBJ1-3 gives the whole variable domain EAGVAQSPRYKIIEKRQSVAFWCNPISGHATLYWYQQILGQGPKLLIQFQNNGVVDDSQLPKDRFSAERLKGVDSTLKIQPAKLEDSAVYLCASSLSLIGNTIYFGEGSWLTVV.

This clone has just a few counts. The V gene is TRBV6-5, the J gene TRBJ2-1, with a weak D call TRBD2 (5 bases). Trimming left V 7 bases short and J 4 bases short, with 14 bases between. CDR1 is MNHEY, CDR2 SVGAGI, per germline. The CDR3 extends over 14 amino acids. CDR3 amino acids: CASTPGLAYNEQFF. CDR3 nucleotides: TGTGCCAGCACCCCAGGACTGGCTTACAATGAGCAGTTCTTC.

In its sample, this clone was seen once. The chain carries TRBV5-4 and TRBJ1-1; TRBD1 matches 7 bases. CDR1 and CDR2 from the germline V gene are SGHNT and YYREEE (reference sequence). This CDR3 is 14 amino acids long. V lost 3 bases, J lost 1 base, and 3 bases stayed unmatched. The CDR3 here is CASSSGTANTEAFF. The CDR3 coding sequence is TGTGCCAGCAGCTCCGGGACAGCGAACACTGAAGCTTTCTTT.

The chain employs TRBV29-1 and TRBJ2-2; D remains unclear. The germline V gene has CDR1 SQVTM and CDR2 ANQGSEA. The CDR3 contains 12 residues. V lost 5 bases to trimming and J lost 1 base, with 5 bases between them. Here the CDR3 DNA reads TGCAGCGTTCCCTTGAACACCGGGGAGCTGTTTTTT. Protein: CSVPLNTGELFF.